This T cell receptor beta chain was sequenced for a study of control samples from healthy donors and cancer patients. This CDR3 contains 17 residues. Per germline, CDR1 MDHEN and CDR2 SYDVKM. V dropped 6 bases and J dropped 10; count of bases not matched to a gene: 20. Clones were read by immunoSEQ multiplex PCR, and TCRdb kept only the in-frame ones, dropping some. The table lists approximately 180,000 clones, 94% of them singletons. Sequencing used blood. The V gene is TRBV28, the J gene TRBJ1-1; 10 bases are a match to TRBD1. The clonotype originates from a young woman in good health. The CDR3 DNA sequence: TGTGCCAGCAGGAAACGTAGGAGACAGGGGGCGCGGAGCGTAGCTTTCTTT. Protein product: CASRKRRRQGARSVAFF.